This TCR beta chain is from a study of cytomegalovirus exposure and HLA in healthy donors. Study-wide context: HLA-typed donors were the source of roughly 85 million unique TCRs held in an early data release.

Study-level results: For TCR beta chains, V- and J-gene trimming was later linked to a missense DCLRE1C variant. For presence/absence analyses, sequencing depth was assumed to be roughly uniform across donors.

To note about this clone: What it binds is unknown.

V lost 8 bases and J lost 0, with 11 bases in between. CDR1 is LNHDA and CDR2 is SQIVND in the germline V gene (reference sequence). The CDR3 is made up of 13 amino acids. The PCR contained 60 Vbeta and 13 Jbeta primers. The table came from immunoSEQ multiplex PCR; TCRdb's copy has only in-frame clones and leaves some out. Of approximately 190,000 clones in the sample, 70% to 80% are singletons; the top ten hold 2.1%. The receptor comes from a woman younger than 45 in good health and CMV-seropositive. The V and J genes are TRBV19 and TRBJ2-7, with D possibly TRBD2 on 6 matching bases. Material for sequencing was PBMCs. In DNA form, the CDR3 reads TGTGCCAGTGCCCTGGGGGGCTCCTACGAGCAGTACTTC. Amino acids: CASALGGSYEQYF.